Below are 14 T cell receptor beta chains sequenced from a single sample in a study of T cells after yellow fever vaccination. TCRdb redid the calling of the 5' RACE reads with MiXCR, one entry per CDR3 protein. The table records some 500,000 distinct CDR3 sequences, 13% of them present only once. The sample consisted of PBMCs, taken on the day of the yellow fever booster vaccination. The receptors were sampled from a man aged 30-40 years who received the YFV17D yellow fever vaccine.

As concerns this clonotype: Relative to the germline gene, one junction end is altered; a read error may explain this. The chain is built from TRBV27 and TRBJ2-2; D uncertain. The CDR3 is made up of 13 amino acids. The germline V gene encodes CDR1 MNHEY and CDR2 SMNVEV (reference sequence). The CDR3, as DNA: TGTGTCAGCTCCGCTAGGAATGCCGGGGAGCTGTTTTTT. It codes for CVSSARNAGELFF.

The rearrangement uses TRBV20-1 and TRBJ2-7, with 7 nucleotides matching TRBD2. Unmatched junction bases numbered 7, after V lost 2 bases and J lost 6 bases. Germline V CDR1 and CDR2: DFQATT, SNEGSKA (reference sequence). The CDR3 sequence is 13 residues long. CDR3 DNA sequence: TGCAGTGCTAGAAGTCTCCGGGAGGCCGAGCAGTACTTC. This translates into CSARSLREAEQYF.

The sample holds a few counts of this clonotype. This chain links TRBV5-1 with TRBJ1-3, with 9 bases aligning to TRBD1. Unmatched junction bases numbered 5, after V lost 5 bases and J lost 2 bases. The CDR3 runs to 15 residues. CDR1 is SGHRS and CDR2 is YFSETQ in the germline V gene. In DNA form, the CDR3 reads TGCGCCAGCAGGTCACAGGGGGCTACTGGAAACACCATATATTTT. Amino acids: CASRSQGATGNTIYF.

This clonotype occurred a few times. The rearrangement links TRBV19 to TRBJ2-1; TRBD2 is a possible D gene (6 bases). The CDR3 is made up of 14 amino acids. Trimming cost V 5 bases and J 6 bases, with 14 bases left between them. Germline V gene data show CDR1 as LNHDA and CDR2 as SQIVND (reference sequence). CDR3 sequence: CASSRIDGGNEQFF. CDR3 DNA sequence: TGTGCCAGTAGTCGCATCGACGGGGGCAATGAGCAGTTCTTC.

This clonotype was seen more than once but under ten times. CDR3 loop: CSARDPLAGNNEQFF. The CDR3 DNA reads TGCAGTGCTAGAGATCCCCTAGCGGGAAACAATGAGCAGTTCTTC. The chain employs TRBV20-1 and TRBJ2-1, with 9 bases fitting TRBD2. The CDR3 is made up of 15 amino acids. Germline-derived CDR1 and CDR2 are DFQATT and SNEGSKA (reference sequence). With V trimmed by 0 bases and J by 5 bases, 5 bases remained unmatched.

This clonotype appeared a few times. J is TRBJ2-1 and V is TRBV6-5; no clear D. Germline V gene data show CDR1 as MNHEY and CDR2 as SVGAGI. The CDR3 totals 13 residues. V was clipped by 4 bases and J by 4 bases, with 8 bases between them. This CDR3 is CASSFQIYNEQFF. The CDR3 bases are TGTGCCAGCAGTTTTCAGATTTACAATGAGCAGTTCTTC.

The CDR3 region has the DNA TGTGCCAGCAGTTTATCCGGCAGCTTAAATGAAAAACTGTTTTTT. Its translation: CASSLSGSLNEKLFF. The rearrangement links TRBV12-3 or TRBV12-4 to TRBJ1-4; D is ambiguous. Trimming removed 2 bases at V and 5 bases at J, with 12 bases between. This CDR3 region has 15 residues.

The genes are TRBV6-2 or TRBV6-3 and TRBJ1-3; no reliable D call. CDR3 length: 15 amino acids. V gave up 7 bases and J gave up 2 bases, with 15 bases separating them. CDR1 is MNHEY and CDR2 is SVGEGT in the germline V gene. The CDR3 sequence: CASINSARTGNTIYF. The CDR3 DNA sequence: TGTGCCAGCATAAATTCGGCGAGAACTGGAAACACCATATATTTT.

This clonotype was observed a few times. This rearrangement joins TRBV20-1 to TRBJ2-1; D is uncertain. V gave up 0 bases and J gave up 9 bases, with 12 bases separating them. Germline assignment: CDR1 DFQATT and CDR2 SNEGSKA (reference sequence). The CDR3 has 13 amino acids. The CDR3 is CSARDRLMGEQFF. In DNA form, the CDR3 reads TGCAGTGCTAGAGATCGTTTAATGGGTGAGCAGTTCTTC.

V is TRBV7-9 and J is TRBJ2-5, with D maybe TRBD1 (5 bases). Germline assignment: CDR1 SEHNR and CDR2 FQNEAQ (reference sequence). The CDR3 runs 17 residues. V was trimmed by 5 bases and J by 3 bases, leaving 22 bases between them. This chain's CDR3 is CASSQNYPRRGKETQYF. The CDR3, as DNA: TGTGCCAGCAGCCAAAACTACCCACGTAGGGGAAAAGAGACCCAGTACTTC.

V is TRBV6-2 or TRBV6-3 and J is TRBJ2-7, with TRBD1 as a possible D gene (6 bases). The CDR3 spans 12 residues. Germline V gene data show CDR1 as MNHEY and CDR2 as SVGEGT. Trimming removed 5 bases at V and 3 bases at J, with 8 bases between. CDR3 coding DNA: TGTGCCAGCAGTGGGACACTCTACGAGCAGTACTTC. Protein sequence: CASSGTLYEQYF.

The sample holds a few counts of this clonotype. The chain uses TRBV9 and TRBJ2-5; D is ambiguous. V was pared by 4 bases and J by 5 bases, with 15 bases between. Germline CDR1 reads SGDLS; CDR2 reads YYNGEE. The CDR3 extends over 14 amino acids. In nucleotides, the CDR3 is TGTGCCAGCAGCCCAGACATGAGGCCGGAGACCCAGTACTTC. As protein: CASSPDMRPETQYF.

CDR3 protein: CSASSGHEQYF. The DNA for the CDR3 is TGCAGTGCTAGTTCAGGCCACGAGCAGTACTTC. This rearrangement joins TRBV20-1 to TRBJ2-7; D is uncertain. The CDR3 spans 11 residues. Looked up from germline, CDR1 is DFQATT and CDR2 is SNEGSKA (reference sequence). Deletions cut 3 bases from V and 5 bases from J, with 8 bases between.

V usage is TRBV3-1 and J usage is TRBJ2-7; 10 nucleotides agree with TRBD2. The CDR3 covers 14 residues. Germline V gene sequence: CDR1 LGHDT, CDR2 YNNKEL (reference sequence). V shed 3 bases and J 8 bases; nucleotides not matched to a gene: 7. CDR3 DNA: TGTGCCAGCAGCCAGACTGGGACTAGCGTACAGCAGTACTTC. Its protein product is CASSQTGTSVQQYF.